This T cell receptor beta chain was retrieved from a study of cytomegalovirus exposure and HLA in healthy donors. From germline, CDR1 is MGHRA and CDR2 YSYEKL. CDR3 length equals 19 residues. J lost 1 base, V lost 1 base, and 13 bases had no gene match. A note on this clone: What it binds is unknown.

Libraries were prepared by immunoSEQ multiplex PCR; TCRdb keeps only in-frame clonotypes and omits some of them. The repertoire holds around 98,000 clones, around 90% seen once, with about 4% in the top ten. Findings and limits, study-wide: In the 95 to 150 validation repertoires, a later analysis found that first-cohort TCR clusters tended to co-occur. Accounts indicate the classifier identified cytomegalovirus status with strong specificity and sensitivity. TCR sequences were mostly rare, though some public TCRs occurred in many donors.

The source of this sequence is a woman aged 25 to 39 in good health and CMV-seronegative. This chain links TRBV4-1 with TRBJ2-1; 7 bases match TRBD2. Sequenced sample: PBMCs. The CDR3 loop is CASSQATKPSGHSYNEQFF. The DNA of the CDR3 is TGCGCCAGCAGCCAAGCCACCAAGCCTAGCGGTCATTCCTACAATGAGCAGTTCTTC.